The 31 T cell receptor beta chains given below trace back to one sample, sequenced in a study of T cell responses to AZD1222 COVID-19 vaccine. Sequenced by immunoSEQ multiplex PCR; TCRdb stores in-frame clones only, minus some. The data hold 150,000 to 250,000 clones, with under 95% observed a single time. Specimen: peripheral blood, collected 28 days after the second AZD1222 dose. These receptors originate from an adult who received the AZD1222 COVID-19 vaccine.

The gene calls are TRBV7-6 and TRBJ1-1; D is unclear. V was pared by 4 bases and J by 5 bases, with 17 bases between. The CDR3 loop spans 15 amino acids. The germline V gene encodes CDR1 SGHVS and CDR2 FNYEAQ. Here the CDR3 DNA reads TGTGCCAGCAGCTCACCACCGGGTAAAGTGACTGAAGCTTTCTTT. Its protein is CASSSPPGKVTEAFF.

This clone was counted a few times. The V and J genes are TRBV7-9 and TRBJ2-7; D may be TRBD1 (6 bases). The germline V gene has CDR1 SEHNR and CDR2 FQNEAQ (reference sequence). This CDR3 contains 14 residues. The ends were cut back, 2 bases at V and 4 bases at J, with 12 bases in the middle. The CDR3 region has the DNA TGTGCCAGCAGCTTACTCGGACAGACTTACGAGCAGTACTTC. It translates to CASSLLGQTYEQYF.

This clone was seen a handful of times. The rearrangement uses TRBV6-4 and TRBJ1-4; D gene unclear. V was shortened by 6 bases and J by 5 bases, with 13 bases between the two germline ends. Germline lookup yields CDR1 MRHNA and CDR2 SNTAGT. The CDR3 is 14 amino acids. The chain's CDR3 is CASRYPQDNEKLFF. CDR3 in DNA: TGTGCCAGCAGGTATCCACAAGACAATGAAAAACTGTTTTTT.

J is TRBJ1-1 and V is TRBV7-7; perhaps TRBD1 as D (5 bases). Between the trimmed V and J ends, which lost 7 bases and 5 bases, there was a span of 14 bases. The CDR3 is 13 amino acids. Germline V gene sequence: CDR1 SSHAT, CDR2 FNYEAQ (reference sequence). CDR3 bases: TGTGCCAGCATCCGCTTGGGGGGGACTGAAGCTTTCTTT. Residues: CASIRLGGTEAFF.

The CDR3 DNA reads as TGCAGTGCTAGTGATGGTATTTGGAGTTCACCCCTCCACTTT. Translating gives CSASDGIWSSPLHF. V is TRBV20-1 and J is TRBJ1-6, with no clear D. The CDR3 has 14 amino acids. Germline CDR1 DFQATT, CDR2 SNEGSKA (reference sequence). V was trimmed by 3 bases and J by 9 bases, leaving 15 bases between them.

The chain uses TRBV7-9 and TRBJ2-3; 11 bases align to TRBD2. Trimming at V came to 5 bases and at J to 2 bases, leaving 6 bases not matched to a gene. The CDR3 has 16 residues. Germline CDR1 SEHNR, CDR2 FQNEAQ (reference sequence). As DNA, the CDR3 is TGTGCCAGCAGCCCCAGGGGACTAGCGGTCACAGATACGCAGTATTTT. It translates to CASSPRGLAVTDTQYF.

The chain uses TRBV4-3 and TRBJ1-2, with D perhaps TRBD1 (6 bases). The CDR3 contains 14 residues. Germline V CDR1 and CDR2: LGHNA, YSLEER. The V end was cut by 4 bases, the J end by 8 bases, with 17 bases between. CDR3 DNA: TGCGCCAGCAGCCGGAGACCAGGGGAAGAGGGCTACACCTTC. Encoded protein: CASSRRPGEEGYTF.

CDR3: CASSEWAGGAFF. CDR3 bases: TGTGCCAGCAGTGAATGGGCGGGAGGAGCTTTCTTT. The chain couples TRBV6-1 to TRBJ1-1; D unresolved. Germline V gene data show CDR1 as MNHNS and CDR2 as SASEGT. V was shortened by 2 bases and J by 10 bases, with 11 bases between the two germline ends. The CDR3 runs to 12 residues.

The V gene is TRBV6-5, the J gene TRBJ2-7; D gene unclear. CDR1 is MNHEY and CDR2 is SVGAGI in the germline V gene. The germline V and J ends were trimmed by 9 bases and 3 bases, with 9 bases remaining between them. The length of the CDR3 is 11 residues. The CDR3 DNA reads as TGTGCCAGTGCCGACTTCTACGAGCAGTACTTC. Its protein is CASADFYEQYF.

The chain carries TRBV20-1 and TRBJ2-7; TRBD2 might be the D (6 bases). This CDR3 has 15 amino acids. V lost 3 bases and J lost 3, with 18 bases in between. Germline V gene data show CDR1 as DFQATT and CDR2 as SNEGSKA (reference sequence). This CDR3 is CSASRRRLVDYEQYF. The DNA of the CDR3 is TGCAGTGCTAGTCGGAGGAGACTAGTTGACTACGAGCAGTACTTC.

The chain links TRBV12-3 or TRBV12-4 to TRBJ1-2; D gene ambiguous. V lost 1 base and J 4 bases, leaving 7 bases between the germline ends. CDR3 length: 13 amino acids. The CDR3: CASSLGRRYGYTF. CDR3 nucleotide sequence: TGTGCCAGCAGTTTAGGACGGCGCTATGGCTACACCTTC.

The chain recombines TRBV11-2 with TRBJ2-6, with TRBD1 matching 12 bases. CDR1 and CDR2 from the germline V gene are SGHAT and FQNNGV. Losses at the gene ends were 5 bases for V and 4 bases for J; bases not matched to a gene: 6. The CDR3 totals 17 residues. CDR3 sequence: CASSAGTGGDGANVLTF. The CDR3 DNA follows: TGTGCCAGCAGCGCCGGGACAGGGGGCGACGGGGCCAACGTCCTGACTTTC.

The chain has TRBV7-8 and TRBJ1-5; D perhaps matches TRBD1 (6 bases). The CDR3 spans 15 residues. CDR1 SGHVS and CDR2 FQNEAQ come from the germline V gene. With 4 bases removed from V and 4 bases from J, the gap between germline ends came to 14 bases. The CDR3 bases are TGTGCCAGCAGCTCTAAGGGGGGTGGGAATCAGCCCCAGCATTTT. This gives the protein CASSSKGGGNQPQHF.

The chain is built from TRBV18 and TRBJ1-3; D gene ambiguous. The germline V and J ends were trimmed by 0 bases and 0 bases, with 15 bases remaining between them. Germline lookup yields CDR1 KGHSH and CDR2 LQKENI. The CDR3 consists of 18 residues. The CDR3 DNA follows: TGTGCCAGCTCACCACCGGTCTCAGGCAGCAGCTCTGGAAACACCATATATTTT. Residues: CASSPPVSGSSSGNTIYF.

The rearrangement joins TRBV10-1 to TRBJ2-1; 10 bases match TRBD2. Losses at the gene ends were 5 bases for V and 6 bases for J; bases not matched to a gene: 1. This CDR3 is built from 13 residues. Germline V gene data show CDR1 as WNHNN and CDR2 as SYGVQD (reference sequence). The CDR3 DNA sequence: TGCGCCAGCAGTCGACTAGCGGGCAATGAGCAGTTCTTC. Protein: CASSRLAGNEQFF.

The rearrangement uses TRBV11-2 and TRBJ2-3, with 8 bases lining up with TRBD2. V shed 5 bases and J 4 bases; nucleotides not matched to a gene: 5. The CDR3 extends over 14 amino acids. Germline CDR1 SGHAT, CDR2 FQNNGV. The CDR3 DNA sequence: TGTGCCAGCAGCCGCCCGGGACTAGCAGATACGCAGTATTTT. As protein: CASSRPGLADTQYF.

V and J are TRBV5-5 and TRBJ2-7; D is unclear. The CDR3 covers 12 residues. Trimming took 4 bases from V and 5 from J, leaving 10 bases between them. Per the germline V gene, CDR1 is SGHKS and CDR2 is YYEKEE (reference sequence). The CDR3 region is CASSLLGNEQYF. CDR3 nucleotide sequence: TGTGCCAGCAGCCTCCTGGGCAACGAGCAGTACTTC.

The chain is built from TRBV19 and TRBJ1-5; unclear D gene. This CDR3 comprises 12 residues. Germline loops: CDR1 LNHDA, CDR2 SQIVND (reference sequence). The V and J ends lost 2 bases and 5 bases respectively, with 4 bases between them. Written as DNA, the CDR3 is TGTGCCAGTAGTATAAATCATCAGCCCCAGCATTTT. It specifies CASSINHQPQHF.

V usage is TRBV7-3 and J usage is TRBJ2-2, with 11 positions matching TRBD2. Looked up from germline, CDR1 is SGHTA and CDR2 is FQGTGA. Trimming took 5 bases from V and 4 from J; bases not matched to a gene: 12. The CDR3 spans 18 residues. CDR3 coding DNA: TGTGCCAGCAGCCCCCGGATTAGCGGGGGGGCGGGCACCGGGGAGCTGTTTTTT. Residues: CASSPRISGGAGTGELFF.

This chain links TRBV7-3 with TRBJ2-1; 9 bases align to TRBD1. The CDR3 length is 14 residues. V dropped 2 bases and J dropped 10; count of bases not matched to a gene: 6. Per the germline V gene, CDR1 is SGHTA and CDR2 is FQGTGA. CDR3 amino acids: CASSLGDRVGEQFF. The CDR3 DNA sequence: TGTGCCAGCAGCTTAGGGGACAGGGTTGGCGAGCAGTTCTTC.

The rearrangement joins TRBV28 to TRBJ1-1, with 7 bases fitting TRBD1. The germline V gene encodes CDR1 MDHEN and CDR2 SYDVKM. V shed 0 bases, J shed 10 bases, and the junction held 11 bases outside the gene matches. The CDR3 has 15 residues. The chain's CDR3 is CASSLWRGGSAVAFF. The CDR3 coding sequence is TGTGCCAGCAGTTTATGGAGAGGGGGCTCGGCTGTAGCTTTCTTT.

V usage is TRBV7-9 and J usage is TRBJ2-3; a weak D match, TRBD2 (7 bases). Germline CDR1 SEHNR, CDR2 FQNEAQ (reference sequence). The CDR3 contains 18 residues. The V end lost 4 bases, the J end lost 2 bases, and 22 bases lay between the germline ends. Here the CDR3 reads CASSSNRGGGGPTDTQYF. CDR3 bases: TGTGCCAGCAGCTCTAATCGTGGGGGCGGGGGCCCCACAGATACGCAGTATTTT.

The rearrangement uses TRBV21-1 and TRBJ1-4; no DNA check was done on the table's D call, TRBD1. TRBV21-1 is labeled a pseudogene. The CDR3 consists of 15 residues. In DNA, the CDR3 is TGTGCCAGCAGCGACCGACAGGGCCGAGGTGAAAAACTGTTTTTT. Translating it yields CASSDRQGRGEKLFF.

The chain employs TRBV11-3 and TRBJ2-7; 11 positions match TRBD1. V lost 4 bases, J lost 7 bases, and 6 bases stayed unmatched. Germline V gene lookup returns CDR1 SGHNT and CDR2 YENEEA. CDR3 length: 14 amino acids. DNA for the CDR3: TGTGCCAGCAGCTCCGGACAGGGGGCGAGAGAGCAGTACTTC. Protein product: CASSSGQGAREQYF.

This clone was seen more than once but under ten times. The rearrangement links TRBV5-1 to TRBJ2-6; TRBD2 matches 8 bases. The J segment lost 2 bases and the V segment lost 1 base, leaving 14 bases of the junction unmatched. This CDR3 comprises 20 residues. The germline gives CDR1 SGHRS, CDR2 YFSETQ. In nucleotides, the CDR3 is TGCGCCAGCAGCTTGACCCCGGGGAGCGGGGGCGGAGCTGGGGCCAACGTCCTGACTTTC. It translates to CASSLTPGSGGGAGANVLTF. Full variable domain (remainder filled in from reference TRBV5-1 and TRBJ2-6): KAGVTQTPRYLIKTRGQQVTLSCSPISGHRSVSWYQQTPGQGLQFLFEYFSETQRNKGNFPGRFSGRQFSNSRSEMNVSTLELGDSALYLCASSLTPGSGGGAGANVLTFGAGSRLTVL.

The chain employs TRBV19 and TRBJ1-1, with D unclear. Deletions cut 3 bases from V and 0 bases from J, with 14 bases between. The CDR3 is 16 residues long. Germline V CDR1 and CDR2: LNHDA, SQIVND (reference sequence). The CDR3 region is CASSIYLTAMNTEAFF. The CDR3 DNA reads TGTGCCAGTAGTATTTACTTGACCGCGATGAACACTGAAGCTTTCTTT.

The chain combines TRBV2 with TRBJ1-1; TRBD1 is a possible D gene (5 bases). V lost 7 bases, J lost 3 bases, and 9 bases lay in between. The CDR3 is made up of 12 amino acids. The germline gives CDR1 SNHLY, CDR2 FYNNEI. This CDR3 reads CASKEGDTEAFF. The CDR3 bases are TGTGCCAGCAAGGAAGGGGACACTGAAGCTTTCTTT.

This clone is a singleton in its sample. The genes are TRBV18 and TRBJ2-3, with 7 bases aligning to TRBD1. CDR3 length: 14 residues. The J segment lost 1 base and the V segment lost 4 bases, leaving 2 bases of the junction unmatched. CDR1 and CDR2 (germline): KGHSH, LQKENI. This chain's CDR3 is CASSLGQGTDTQYF. CDR3 bases: TGTGCCAGCTCACTTGGACAGGGCACAGATACGCAGTATTTT. Together with reference TRBV18 and TRBJ2-3, the CDR3 gives the full variable domain: NAGVMQNPRHLVRRRGQEARLRCSPMKGHSHVYWYRQLPEEGLKFMVYLQKENIIDESGMPKERFSAEFPKEGPSILRIQQVVRGDSAAYFCASSLGQGTDTQYFGPGTRLTVL.

For the CDR3, the DNA is TGTGCCAGTACTCCCGGCGTCGGAGGAGGAAAACTGTTTTTT. As protein: CASTPGVGGGKLFF. The V and J genes are TRBV19 and TRBJ1-4; D not resolved. V dropped 7 bases and J dropped 10 bases, with 19 bases sitting between them. In germline, CDR1 is LNHDA, CDR2 SQIVND (reference sequence). The CDR3 runs 14 residues.

The gene calls are TRBV2 and TRBJ2-5; D unresolved. The CDR3 length is 11 residues. V lost 4 bases to trimming and J lost 4 bases, with 4 bases between them. From germline, CDR1 is SNHLY and CDR2 FYNNEI. The DNA for the CDR3 is TGTGCCAGCAGTGTATCAGAGACCCAGTACTTC. This gives the protein CASSVSETQYF. Combining the CDR3 with reference TRBV2 and TRBJ2-5 gives the whole variable domain EPEVTQTPSHQVTQMGQEVILRCVPISNHLYFYWYRQILGQKVEFLVSFYNNEISEKSEIFDDQFSVERPDGSNFTLKIRSTKLEDSAMYFCASSVSETQYFGPGTRLLVL.

The chain has TRBV27 and TRBJ2-1, with D hard to call. This CDR3 comprises 16 residues. Germline values: CDR1 MNHEY, CDR2 SMNVEV (reference sequence). The V gene lost 5 bases and the J gene lost 0 bases, with 14 bases spanning the gap. The CDR3 bases are TGTGCCAGCAGTCACTCTGAGATCAGCTCCTACAATGAGCAGTTCTTC. It is translated as CASSHSEISSYNEQFF.